What follows are 15 T cell receptor beta chains derived from one specimen sequenced in a study of early T cells in non-severe SARS-CoV-2 infection. One entry per CDR3 protein, called by TCRdb with MiXCR from the 5' RACE reads. The sample includes under 85,000 distinct CDR3 sequences, 9% to 14% of them seen just once. The specimen sequenced was whole blood. These TCRs come from an adult who was a healthcare worker with PCR-confirmed SARS-CoV-2 infection or an uninfected control (not recorded which).

This clonotype was counted only a few times. The V and J genes are TRBV10-1 and TRBJ2-3; a weak D match, TRBD1 (7 bases). The CDR3 consists of 14 residues. V lost 9 bases, J lost 2 bases, and 15 bases lay in between. Looked up from germline, CDR1 is WNHNN and CDR2 is SYGVQD (reference sequence). The CDR3 region has the DNA TGCGCCAGTCAGGGGGACTTCAACACAGATACGCAGTATTTT. It translates to CASQGDFNTDTQYF.

The chain joins TRBV10-2 to TRBJ1-5; D is perhaps TRBD1 (6 bases). Between the trimmed V and J ends, which lost 3 bases and 9 bases, there was a span of 15 bases. The CDR3 extends over 14 amino acids. The V gene's germline CDR1 is WSHSY and CDR2 SAAADI. The CDR3 region is CASSDFRGAPPQHF. Written as DNA, the CDR3 is TGCGCCAGCAGTGATTTTCGGGGGGCGCCGCCCCAGCATTTT.

This clonotype was seen a few times. The J gene is TRBJ2-3, the V gene TRBV10-3, with 9 nucleotides matching TRBD2. The CDR3 loop spans 14 amino acids. Germline-derived CDR1 and CDR2 are ENHRY and SYGVKD. Trimming at V came to 6 bases and at J to 3 bases, leaving 4 bases not matched to a gene. Here the CDR3 reads CAISLSGGTDTQYF. CDR3 in DNA: TGTGCCATCAGCCTTAGCGGGGGTACAGATACGCAGTATTTT.

J is TRBJ2-3 and V is TRBV20-1; TRBD1 aligns across 7 bases. The CDR3 contains 15 residues. Germline V gene data show CDR1 as DFQATT and CDR2 as SNEGSKA (reference sequence). V trimming: 0 bases; J trimming: 4 bases; junction bases outside the gene matches: 7. The CDR3 region is CSARDEGARPDTQYF. The CDR3 region has the DNA TGCAGTGCTAGAGATGAGGGGGCGCGTCCAGATACGCAGTATTTT.

This clonotype was detected only a few times. V gene TRBV4-2 combines with J gene TRBJ2-1; 16 bases are a match to TRBD2. The CDR3 is 20 amino acids. V shed 4 bases, J shed 3 bases, and the junction held 12 bases outside the gene matches. Germline CDR1 reads LGHNA; CDR2 reads YNFKEQ. The CDR3 here is CASSPGMGLAGGPIYNEQFF. Here the CDR3 DNA reads TGTGCCAGCAGCCCGGGGATGGGACTAGCGGGAGGGCCCATCTACAATGAGCAGTTCTTC.

This clonotype was counted at least ten times. A read error may account for a junction end that differs from germline. This rearrangement joins TRBV7-2 to TRBJ2-7; D is possibly TRBD1 or TRBD2 (5 bases each). The CDR3 spans 13 residues. Germline V gives CDR1 SGHTA, CDR2 FQGNSA. DNA for the CDR3: TGTGCCAGCATCTACCCCGTCGGGACGGATAGAATATTC. Protein product: CASIYPVGTDRIF.

The sample holds many counts of this clonotype. V and J are TRBV29-1 and TRBJ1-1; 8 nucleotides align to TRBD1. The CDR3 loop spans 13 amino acids. Germline CDR1 SQVTM, CDR2 ANQGSEA. With V trimmed by 6 bases and J by 5 bases, 8 bases remained unmatched. The CDR3 coding sequence is TGCAGCGTAGCCACAGGGGGTACAACTGAAGCTTTCTTT. Its protein is CSVATGGTTEAFF. The full variable domain, completed using reference TRBV29-1 and TRBJ1-1, is SAVISQKPSRDICQRGTSLTIQCQVDSQVTMMFWYRQQPGQSLTLIATANQGSEATYESGFVIDKFPISRPNLTFSTLTVSNMSPEDSSIYLCSVATGGTTEAFFGQGTRLTVV.

The chain carries TRBV9 and TRBJ2-1, with 10 bases lining up with TRBD2. The CDR3 totals 16 residues. The V gene end was trimmed by 0 bases and the J gene end by 5 bases; junction bases not matched to a gene: 5. CDR1 is SGDLS and CDR2 is YYNGEE in the germline V gene. The CDR3 coding sequence is TGTGCCAGCAGCGTAGAGCGGGAGGGCCCTCACAATGAGCAGTTCTTC. Residues: CASSVEREGPHNEQFF.

In this sample, this clonotype turned up many times. The chain uses TRBV18 and TRBJ1-2; the D gene is possibly TRBD1 (5 bases). Deletions cut 3 bases from V and 3 bases from J, with 14 bases between. Germline V gene lookup returns CDR1 KGHSH and CDR2 LQKENI. The CDR3 has 15 amino acids. The CDR3 DNA follows: TGTGCCAGCTCACCGGAACAGGCCCCCCACTATGGCTACACCTTC. This translates into CASSPEQAPHYGYTF. Combining the CDR3 with reference TRBV18 and TRBJ1-2 gives the whole variable domain NAGVMQNPRHLVRRRGQEARLRCSPMKGHSHVYWYRQLPEEGLKFMVYLQKENIIDESGMPKERFSAEFPKEGPSILRIQQVVRGDSAAYFCASSPEQAPHYGYTFGSGTRLTVV.

In regard to this clonotype: A read error is possible here, since a much larger clone lies one base away. The chain links TRBV24-1 to TRBJ2-2; 12 bases align to TRBD1. Trimming removed 9 bases from V and 4 bases from J; junction bases left unmatched: 8. Looked up from germline, CDR1 is KGHDR and CDR2 is SFDVKD. The CDR3 has 16 residues. The CDR3 loop is CATGDWDRGRTGELFF. The CDR3 DNA follows: TGTGCCACCGGCGATTGGGACAGGGGGCGCACCGGGGAGCTGTTTTTT.

This clonotype was recorded many times. V usage is TRBV7-2 and J usage is TRBJ2-5; no reliable D call. V lost 6 bases, J lost 1 base, and 15 bases lay in between. The CDR3 contains 15 residues. In germline, CDR1 is SGHTA, CDR2 FQGNSA. CDR3 nucleotides: TGTGCCAGCAGTTATCCCATGGGCATCCAAGAGACCCAGTACTTC. It encodes CASSYPMGIQETQYF. Together with reference TRBV7-2 and TRBJ2-5, the CDR3 gives the full variable domain: GAGVSQSPSNKVTEKGKDVELRCDPISGHTALYWYRQSLGQGLEFLIYFQGNSAPDKSGLPSDRFSAERTGGSVSTLTIQRTQQEDSAVYLCASSYPMGIQETQYFGPGTRLLVL.

Only a few counts were recorded for this clonotype. V is TRBV3-1 and J is TRBJ2-1; 7 bases map to TRBD2. The CDR3 sequence is 18 residues long. Germline lookup yields CDR1 LGHDT and CDR2 YNNKEL (reference sequence). J was trimmed by 0 bases and V by 1 base; bases with no gene match: 9. CDR3 protein: CASSQVLKRGSSYNEQFF. In DNA form, the CDR3 reads TGTGCCAGCAGCCAAGTACTAAAGCGGGGCAGCTCCTACAATGAGCAGTTCTTC.

This clonotype has a handful of counts. This chain connects TRBV29-1 to TRBJ2-5; 9 nucleotides agree with TRBD1. The germline V gene encodes CDR1 SQVTM and CDR2 ANQGSEA. V shed 6 bases and J 4 bases; nucleotides not matched to a gene: 3. The CDR3 is 12 residues long. As DNA, the CDR3 is TGCAGCGTGGGGACAGGGACAGAGACCCAGTACTTC. Translated: CSVGTGTETQYF.

The chain links TRBV5-4 to TRBJ2-7, with a tentative D call TRBD1 (5 bases). With 0 bases removed from V and 3 bases from J, the gap between germline ends came to 13 bases. CDR3 length: 15 amino acids. From germline, CDR1 is SGHNT and CDR2 YYREEE (reference sequence). The CDR3 region has the DNA TGTGCCAGCAGCTTGGAAACAGGTATCCTCTACGAGCAGTACTTC. Translating it yields CASSLETGILYEQYF.

This clonotype was observed a few times. V and J are TRBV5-5 and TRBJ2-5; a possible D gene is TRBD2 (6 bases). Germline CDR1 reads SGHKS; CDR2 reads YYEKEE (reference sequence). This CDR3 spans 15 amino acids. Trimming took off 5 bases at V and 4 bases at J, with 18 bases between the two ends. CDR3 coding DNA: TGTGCCAGCAGTTTCCCCGGGGGTTCCGGAGAGACCCAGTACTTC. Translation gives CASSFPGGSGETQYF.